This entry concerns a single TCR beta chain. Its target antigen remains unknown. No much larger clonotype is one base removed from it; base qualities were not supplied. This record belongs to a study of blood T cell repertoires in COVID-19 (dated by TCRdb to 2020 to 2022). Turning to the overall study: The collaborator samples originated in the United States, Italy and Spain and spanned the acute and convalescent phases of COVID-19. The material from the prospective study consisted of cDNA or gDNA derived from T cells, B-cell-depleted T cells, or PBMCs. Subjects who had been exposed to COVID-19, were actively infected with it, or had recovered from it provided the deeply sampled blood TCRbeta repertoires that made up the dataset. A freely available public database, intended as a resource for researchers studying the immune response to SARS-CoV-2, is where the repertoires were released. The samples were drawn from two sources: the first 160 participants of the ongoing ImmuneRACE study, and 950 to 1,500 subjects contributed by 6 global collaborators. The sample metadata nearly always contained a de-identified subject ID, COVID-19 status, age in years and sex. Where available, HLA class I and class II types were obtained from metadata supplied by the sample provider rather than from assay-based typing. Here is what the overall study found, with its caveats: How much clinical and demographic metadata was included differed by source and by participant, and the metadata was provided uncurated.

Each collaborating institution followed its own protocols to collect whole blood in K2EDTA tubes. For TCRbeta analysis, collaborators shipped samples as frozen whole blood, isolated PBMCs, or DNA extracted from either of those sample types. V loses 5 bases at its end and J loses 3 bases; junction bases beyond the gene matches: 8. CDR1 and CDR2 (MNHNY, SVGAGI) derive from the germline V gene (reference sequence). The CDR3 runs 15 residues from the cysteine to the phenylalanine. Only the CDR3 portion is preserved as DNA: 45 bases, with reading frame beginning at the first base. The immunoSEQ Assay, a bias-controlled multiplex PCR, was used to amplify TCRbeta CDR3 regions from genomic DNA. Per the original workflow: Nucleated cell counts per sample were estimated from amplification of reference gene primers within the assay. Sequence reads were collapsed and filtered to measure the absolute abundance of every unique TCRbeta CDR3 rearrangement. Productive Simpson clonality was computed per sample as the square root of Simpson's diversity index over productive rearrangements. TCRdb retrieved this table from immuneACCESS and kept in-frame rearrangements only. Not all clones are present; in checked studies, unresolved V genes account for under half, and no reason is known for the remainder. The DNA gave D and trimming, while V, J and clone size come from that table. This sample gives over 150,000 clones in total; around 83% of them show up just once. The ten largest clones take up approximately 7% of the sample.

Specimen: peripheral blood. The rearranged segments are TRBV6-6 and TRBJ2-7, with 9 central nucleotides matching TRBD1. This TCR derives from a man aged 45 to 65 with active or convalescent COVID-19. This receptor has the CDR3 CASSRSGTGFYEQYF. At the DNA level, the sequence is TGTGCCAGCAGTCGATCCGGGACAGGGTTCTACGAGCAGTACTTC.